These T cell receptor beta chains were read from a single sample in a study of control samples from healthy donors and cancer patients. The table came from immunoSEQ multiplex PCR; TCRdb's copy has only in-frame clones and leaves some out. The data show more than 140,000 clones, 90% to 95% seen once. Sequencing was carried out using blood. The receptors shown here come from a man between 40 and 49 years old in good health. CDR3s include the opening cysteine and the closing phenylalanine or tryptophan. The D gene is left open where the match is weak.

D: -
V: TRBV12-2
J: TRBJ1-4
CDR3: CASRLALEKLFF

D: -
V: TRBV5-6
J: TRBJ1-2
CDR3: CASSPSARAGYTF

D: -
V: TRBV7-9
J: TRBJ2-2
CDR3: CASSLIATGELFF

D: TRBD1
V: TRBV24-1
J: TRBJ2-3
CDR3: CATSDPDRGPTVYF

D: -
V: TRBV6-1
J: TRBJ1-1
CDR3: CASKEAGNTEAFF

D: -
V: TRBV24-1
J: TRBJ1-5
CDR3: CATGESNQPQHF

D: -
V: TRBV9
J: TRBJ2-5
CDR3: CASSVGVAETQYF

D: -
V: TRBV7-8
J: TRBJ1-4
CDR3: CASSLAGPGGKLFF

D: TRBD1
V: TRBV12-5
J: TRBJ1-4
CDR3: CASGNPRTGGLFGIIANEKLFF

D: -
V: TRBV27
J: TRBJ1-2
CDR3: CASSLSYRDYGYTF

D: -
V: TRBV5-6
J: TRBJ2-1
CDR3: CASSSLSAGGNEQFF

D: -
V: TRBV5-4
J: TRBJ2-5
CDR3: CASSLRDQETQYF

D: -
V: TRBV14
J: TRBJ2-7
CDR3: CASSPLYEQYF

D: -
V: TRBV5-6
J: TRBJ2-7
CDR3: CASRRDGRSSYEQYF

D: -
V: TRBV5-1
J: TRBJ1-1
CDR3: CASSLAGVRNTEAFF

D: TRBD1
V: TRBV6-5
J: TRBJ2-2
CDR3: CASSYRGPTGELFF

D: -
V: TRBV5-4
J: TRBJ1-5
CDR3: CASSLEGVQPQHF

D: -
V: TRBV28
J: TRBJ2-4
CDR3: CASSLAAAGLAKNIQYF

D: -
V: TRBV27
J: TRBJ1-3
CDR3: CASSLSGRVTGNTIYF

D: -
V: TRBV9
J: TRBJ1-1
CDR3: CASSVESRANTEAFF

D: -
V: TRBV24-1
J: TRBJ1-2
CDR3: CATSDSTQRGRLYGYTF

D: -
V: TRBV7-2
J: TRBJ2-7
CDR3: CASSLEAGGPIYEQYF

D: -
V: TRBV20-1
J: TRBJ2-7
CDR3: CSASNLGGAVEQYF

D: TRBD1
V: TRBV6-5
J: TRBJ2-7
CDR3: CASSPAGTGAYEQYF

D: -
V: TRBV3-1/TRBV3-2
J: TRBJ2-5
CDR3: CASTFWSGRWRPGGGQETQYF

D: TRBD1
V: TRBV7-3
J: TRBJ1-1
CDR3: CASSQKGQGFGEAFF

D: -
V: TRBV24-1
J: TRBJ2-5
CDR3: CATSDSNRIQETQYF

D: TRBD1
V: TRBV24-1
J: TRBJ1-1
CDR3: CATSDGTGREAFF

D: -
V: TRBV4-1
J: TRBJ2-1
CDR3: CASSQVRPPPYNEQFF

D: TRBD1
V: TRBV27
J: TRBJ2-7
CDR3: CASSWVFGQGAREQYF

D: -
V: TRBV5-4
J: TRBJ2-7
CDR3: CASSLPQRKPYSYEQYF

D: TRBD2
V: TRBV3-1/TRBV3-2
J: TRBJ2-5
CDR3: CASSPSGRRETQYF

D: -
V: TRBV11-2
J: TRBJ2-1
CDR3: CASSLWRLGTFYNEQFF

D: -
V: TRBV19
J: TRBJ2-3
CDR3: CASAQLASADTQYF

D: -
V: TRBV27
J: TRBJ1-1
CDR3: CASSLSEGSWDTEAFF

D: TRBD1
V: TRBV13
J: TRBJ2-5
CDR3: CASSSRGWETQYF

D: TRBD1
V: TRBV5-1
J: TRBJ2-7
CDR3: CASSPPDRGLYEQYF

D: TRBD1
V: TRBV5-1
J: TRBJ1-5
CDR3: CASSPDRANQPQHF

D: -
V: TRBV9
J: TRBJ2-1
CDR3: CASSATGSWNEQFF

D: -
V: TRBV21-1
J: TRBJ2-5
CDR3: CASSKPTGPSTETQYF

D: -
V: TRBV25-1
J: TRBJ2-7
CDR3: CASSERGGYEQYF

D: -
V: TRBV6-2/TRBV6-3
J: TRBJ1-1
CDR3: CASSYSVEAFF

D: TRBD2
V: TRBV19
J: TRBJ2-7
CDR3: CASSTGLAGGFYEQYF

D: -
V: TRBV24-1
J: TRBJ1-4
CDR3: CATSEGRRPNEELFF

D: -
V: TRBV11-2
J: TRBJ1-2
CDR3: CASSTAATVYGYTF

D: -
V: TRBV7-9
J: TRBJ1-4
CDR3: CALSTPPNEKLFF

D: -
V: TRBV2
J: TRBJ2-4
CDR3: CASRVAKNIQYF

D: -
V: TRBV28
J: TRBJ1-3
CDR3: CATLVGNTIYF

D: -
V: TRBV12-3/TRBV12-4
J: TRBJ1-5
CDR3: CASSLTGNQPQHF

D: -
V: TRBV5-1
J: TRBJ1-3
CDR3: CASSLTGGNTIYF

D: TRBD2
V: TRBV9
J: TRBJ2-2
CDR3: CASSPEVPGGGTGELFF

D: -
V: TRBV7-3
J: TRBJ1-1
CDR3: CASSHAENTEAFF

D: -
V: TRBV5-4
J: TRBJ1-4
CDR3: CASSVRGNEKLFF

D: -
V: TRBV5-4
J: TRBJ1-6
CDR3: CASSYAQGDNSPLHF

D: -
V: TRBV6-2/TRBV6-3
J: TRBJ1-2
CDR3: CASSYGTESYGYTF

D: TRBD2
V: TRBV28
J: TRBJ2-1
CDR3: CASSSTMREVYNEQFF

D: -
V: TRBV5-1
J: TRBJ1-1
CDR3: CASSLGTEAFF